A single sample gave rise to the 5 T cell receptor beta chains below, sequenced in a study of Graves' ophthalmopathy and Graves' hyperthyroidism. Amplifying from RNA transcripts, the study obtained TCR beta CDR3 regions. The authors performed first-round RT-PCR with HTBI primers and then a second-round multiplex PCR. A single record per CDR3 protein comes from TCRdb applying MiXCR to the multiplex PCR reads. The data contain 350,000 to 400,000 distinct CDR3 sequences, around 19% of them singletons. Material: peripheral blood. The receptors come from a woman aged 18-30 years with Graves' ophthalmopathy.

This clonotype was recorded many times. The V call is TRBV30, the J call TRBJ1-5; D might be TRBD1 (5 bases). There are 12 residues in the CDR3. CDR1 is GTSNPN and CDR2 is SVGIG in the germline V gene (reference sequence). V shed 1 base and J shed 6 bases, with 7 bases lying between them. The CDR3 loop reads CAWSGGSQPQHF. Here the CDR3 DNA reads TGTGCCTGGAGTGGGGGGAGTCAGCCCCAGCATTTT.

This clonotype was detected ten times or more. The chain is built from TRBV11-2 and TRBJ2-7; possibly TRBD1 or TRBD2 for D (5 bases each). Germline CDR1 is SGHAT and CDR2 is FQNNGV. The CDR3 spans 16 residues. V was pared by 1 base and J by 6 bases, with 19 bases between. The CDR3 DNA reads TGTGCCAGCAGCTTAGGAACCAGTGCCTTTGGGGGCGAGCAGTACTTC. This sequence encodes CASSLGTSAFGGEQYF.

This clonotype was picked up many times. The V call is TRBV28, the J call TRBJ2-6, with D possibly matching TRBD2 (6 bases). V dropped 6 bases and J dropped 0 bases, with 18 bases sitting between them. CDR3 length: 18 amino acids. Germline V lookup: CDR1 MDHEN, CDR2 SYDVKM. CDR3 DNA sequence: TGTGCCAGCAGGGCGACTTTTGGAGGGGACTCTGGGGCCAACGTCCTGACTTTC. Translating it yields CASRATFGGDSGANVLTF.

This clonotype was counted at least ten times. V usage is TRBV28 and J usage is TRBJ1-1; no clear D. Germline V lookup: CDR1 MDHEN, CDR2 SYDVKM. Trimming took off 6 bases at V and 1 base at J, with 21 bases between the two ends. CDR3 size: 17 residues. CDR3: CASSSSAVRWANTEAFF. CDR3 nucleotides: TGTGCCAGCAGCTCATCCGCCGTAAGGTGGGCGAACACTGAAGCTTTCTTT.

This clonotype was observed at least ten times. V usage is TRBV7-8 and J usage is TRBJ2-2; D remains ambiguous. The V and J ends lost 6 bases and 4 bases respectively, with 15 bases between them. Germline V gene lookup returns CDR1 SGHVS and CDR2 FQNEAQ. The CDR3 runs to 15 residues. In nucleotides, the CDR3 is TGTGCCAGCAGTTACGGACCCCCGGCCACCGGGGAGCTGTTTTTT. This sequence encodes CASSYGPPATGELFF.